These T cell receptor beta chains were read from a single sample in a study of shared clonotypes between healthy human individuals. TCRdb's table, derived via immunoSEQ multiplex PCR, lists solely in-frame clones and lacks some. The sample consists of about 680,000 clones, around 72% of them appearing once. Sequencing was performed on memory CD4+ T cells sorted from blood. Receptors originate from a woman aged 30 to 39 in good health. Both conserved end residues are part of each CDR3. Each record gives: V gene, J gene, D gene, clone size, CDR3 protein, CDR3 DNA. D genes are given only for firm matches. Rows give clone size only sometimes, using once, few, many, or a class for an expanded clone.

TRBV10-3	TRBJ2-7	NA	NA	CAISGQSYEQYF	TGTGCCATCAGTGGGCAGTCCTACGAGCAGTACTTC
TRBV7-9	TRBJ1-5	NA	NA	CASSSGAGGPNQPQHF	TGTGCCAGCAGTTCCGGGGCGGGGGGCCCCAATCAGCCCCAGCATTTT
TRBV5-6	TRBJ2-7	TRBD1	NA	CASSRQGARDEQYF	TGTGCCAGCAGCCGACAGGGGGCGAGAGACGAGCAGTACTTC
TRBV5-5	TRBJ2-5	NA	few	CASSLEQTQYF	TGTGCCAGCAGCTTGGAACAGACCCAGTACTTC
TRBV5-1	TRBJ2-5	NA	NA	CASSRGVRETQYF	TGCGCCAGCAGCCGAGGGGTGAGAGAGACCCAGTACTTC
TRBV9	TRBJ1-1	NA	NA	CASSPGFGGAEAFF	TGTGCCAGCAGCCCAGGGTTTGGTGGGGCTGAAGCTTTCTTT
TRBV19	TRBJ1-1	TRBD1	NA	CASRMDRTNTEAFF	TGTGCCAGTAGGATGGACAGGACGAACACTGAAGCTTTCTTT
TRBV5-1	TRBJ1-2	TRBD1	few	CASSLQGARGGYTF	TGCGCCAGCAGCTTGCAGGGGGCCCGAGGGGGCTACACCTTC
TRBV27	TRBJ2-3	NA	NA	CASSFQGVDTQYF	TGTGCCAGCAGTTTCCAAGGGGTAGATACGCAGTATTTT
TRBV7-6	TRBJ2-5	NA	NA	CASSLEETVYQETQYF	TGTGCCAGCAGCTTGGAGGAGACAGTGTACCAAGAGACCCAGTACTTC
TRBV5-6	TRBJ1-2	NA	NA	CASSSLDSYGYTF	TGTGCCAGCAGCTCACTCGACAGCTATGGCTACACCTTC
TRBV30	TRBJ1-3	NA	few	CAWKQGAGNTIYF	TGTGCCTGGAAGCAAGGGGCTGGAAACACCATATATTTT
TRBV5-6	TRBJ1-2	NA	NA	CASSLADYGYTF	TGTGCCAGCAGCTTGGCAGACTATGGCTACACCTTC
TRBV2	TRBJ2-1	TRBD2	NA	CASRKTSGNNEQFF	TGTGCCAGCCGAAAGACTAGCGGGAACAATGAGCAGTTCTTC
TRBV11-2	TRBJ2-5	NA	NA	CASSLSEGAAQEAQYF	TGTGCCAGCAGCCTTTCGGAGGGAGCGGCCCAAGAGGCCCAGTACTTC
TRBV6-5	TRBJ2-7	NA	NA	CATKRNQGGEQYF	TGTGCCACCAAAAGAAACCAGGGTGGCGAGCAGTACTTC